The 11 T cell receptor beta chains given below trace back to one sample, sequenced in a study of T cell repertoires in cytomegalovirus infection. Each CDR3 protein gets one entry after TCRdb re-called the reads with MiXCR. The sample holds around 350,000 distinct CDR3 sequences; over 15% are singletons and the top ten take approximately 8%. The sequenced material came from PBMCs. The receptor set was obtained from a human donor in good health (CMV status not recorded). Some clones in this sample may be carry-over from other donors' samples.

This clonotype was seen at least ten times. This chain links TRBV15 with TRBJ1-2, with a tentative D call TRBD1 (5 bases). CDR3 length: 13 residues. Looked up from germline, CDR1 is LNHNV and CDR2 is YYDKDF (reference sequence). Trimming pared 8 bases from V and 0 bases from J, leaving 10 bases between. CDR3: CATGTTANYGYTF. The CDR3 region has the DNA TGTGCCACCGGTACGACAGCTAACTATGGCTACACCTTC.

CDR3 sequence (DNA): TGCAGCGCCCCGACCGGGTCGGATAGAAACACCGGGGAGCTGTTTTTT. Its translation is CSAPTGSDRNTGELFF. The chain has TRBV29-1 and TRBJ2-2; D not resolved. V lost 7 bases and J 2 bases, leaving 20 bases between the germline ends. This CDR3 is 16 amino acids long. CDR1 and CDR2 from the germline V gene are SQVTM and ANQGSEA.

The chain uses TRBV2 and TRBJ2-7; tentative D call: TRBD2 (5 bases). Between the trimmed V and J ends, which lost 0 bases and 3 bases, there was a span of 9 bases. This CDR3 region has 14 residues. Germline loops: CDR1 SNHLY, CDR2 FYNNEI. CDR3 sequence (DNA): TGTGCCAGCAGTGAAGCGCTTCGGGGCTACGAGCAGTACTTC. The encoded protein is CASSEALRGYEQYF.

V gene TRBV27 combines with J gene TRBJ2-5; a possible D gene is TRBD2 (5 bases). Trimming cost V 1 base and J 4 bases, with 16 bases left between them. CDR1 MNHEY and CDR2 SMNVEV come from the germline V gene (reference sequence). The length of the CDR3 is 16 residues. CDR3 DNA sequence: TGTGCCAGCAGTTTATTCCCGCCTAGCCGGGGAGAGACCCAGTACTTC. As protein: CASSLFPPSRGETQYF.

This clonotype was found a few times. V is TRBV30 and J is TRBJ1-2; TRBD1 matches at 8 bases. Germline V lookup: CDR1 GTSNPN, CDR2 SVGIG (reference sequence). This CDR3 spans 15 amino acids. The V and J ends lost 3 bases and 8 bases, in that order; junction bases with no gene match: 14. CDR3 bases: TGTGCCTGGAGCAGGGGTGGACAGGGACCACGGGGCTACACCTTC. It codes for CAWSRGGQGPRGYTF.

This clonotype was observed many times. The chain uses TRBV7-2 and TRBJ2-1, with TRBD2 identical over 7 bases. The V gene end was trimmed by 3 bases and the J gene end by 8 bases; junction bases not matched to a gene: 19. Germline lookup yields CDR1 SGHTA and CDR2 FQGNSA. CDR3 length: 18 residues. The CDR3 reads CASSFIQTMRLAIYEQFF. The CDR3 DNA follows: TGTGCCAGCAGCTTTATCCAGACAATGAGACTAGCTATCTATGAGCAGTTCTTC.

The chain recombines TRBV14 with TRBJ2-1; no clear D gene. This CDR3 contains 14 residues. Trimming took 4 bases from V and 2 from J, leaving 9 bases between them. CDR1 SGHDN and CDR2 FVKESK come from the germline V gene. The CDR3 loop is CASSRVRTYNEQFF. The CDR3 coding sequence is TGTGCCAGCAGCCGCGTAAGGACCTACAATGAGCAGTTCTTC. The entire variable domain, with the rest obtained from reference TRBV14 and TRBJ2-1, is as follows: EAGVTQFPSHSVIEKGQTVTLRCDPISGHDNLYWYRRVMGKEIKFLLHFVKESKQDESGMPNNRFLAERTGGTYSTLKVQPAELEDSGVYFCASSRVRTYNEQFFGPGTRLTVL.

The V call is TRBV20-1, the J call TRBJ2-7; possibly TRBD2 for D (6 bases). Germline values: CDR1 DFQATT, CDR2 SNEGSKA (reference sequence). V was cut by 4 bases and J by 3 bases, with 16 bases left in between. The CDR3 covers 14 residues. The CDR3 protein is CSATGSRWSYEQYF. The CDR3 nucleotides read TGCAGTGCTACCGGGAGCCGGTGGAGCTACGAGCAGTACTTC.

The rearrangement joins TRBV28 to TRBJ1-1, with 7 bases matching TRBD1. The V gene end was trimmed by 10 bases and the J gene end by 4 bases; junction bases not matched to a gene: 9. The CDR3 contains 13 residues. Germline V lookup: CDR1 MDHEN, CDR2 SYDVKM. Here the CDR3 reads CATLKRDSTEAFF. DNA of the CDR3: TGTGCCACCCTTAAAAGGGACAGCACTGAAGCTTTCTTT.

This clonotype showed up just a few times. J is TRBJ1-3 and V is TRBV10-3; no clear D gene. The germline V gene has CDR1 ENHRY and CDR2 SYGVKD. The CDR3 extends over 14 amino acids. V lost 4 bases and J 6 bases, leaving 13 bases between the germline ends. CDR3 sequence reads: CAISGMGSANTIYF. CDR3 nucleotides: TGTGCCATCAGTGGTATGGGTAGTGCAAACACCATATATTTT.

Notes on this clonotype: This may arise from a read error, as a much more abundant clone is one base away. This CDR3 is missing its conserved last phenylalanine or tryptophan, likely due to a read error. V is TRBV27 and J is TRBJ1-2, with D possibly matching TRBD1 (5 bases). From germline, CDR1 is MNHEY and CDR2 SMNVEV (reference sequence). V was cut by 3 bases and J by 5 bases, with 10 bases left in between. The CDR3 has 13 residues. The CDR3 DNA reads TGTGCCAGCAGTTTGGGCAGACAGTATGGCTACACCTTA. As protein: CASSLGRQYGYTL.